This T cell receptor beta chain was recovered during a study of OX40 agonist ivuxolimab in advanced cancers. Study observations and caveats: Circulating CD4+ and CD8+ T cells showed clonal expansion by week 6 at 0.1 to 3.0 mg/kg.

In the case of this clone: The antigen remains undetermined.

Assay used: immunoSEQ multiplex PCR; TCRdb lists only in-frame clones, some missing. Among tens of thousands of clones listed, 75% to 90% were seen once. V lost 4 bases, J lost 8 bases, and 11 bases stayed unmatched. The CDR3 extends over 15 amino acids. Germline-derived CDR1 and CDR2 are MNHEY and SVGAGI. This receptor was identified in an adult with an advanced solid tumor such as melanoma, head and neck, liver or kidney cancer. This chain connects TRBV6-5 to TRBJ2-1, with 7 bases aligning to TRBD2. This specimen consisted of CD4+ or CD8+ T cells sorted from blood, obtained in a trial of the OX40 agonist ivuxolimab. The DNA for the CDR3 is TGTGCCAGCAGTTCCGCACTCGGCGGGAGCGATGAGCAGTTCTTC. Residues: CASSSALGGSDEQFF.